This T cell receptor (beta chain) was profiled in a study of beta chain features in type 1 diabetes. Across the study: The patients were much like the healthy donors in age, gender and cell yields. Whole-study results and caveats: Shorter TCRB CDR3s, moderately but significantly so, marked every one of the four CD4+ subsets in Type 1 diabetes patients.

Of the isolated RNA, all was reverse transcribed, and so the sequenced material was expressed TCRB transcripts. Using immunoSEQ multiplex PCR, the repertoire was profiled, and TCRdb retains in-frame clones only, with some absent. The sample contains under 250,000 clones, about 26% of which appear only once. Stem cell-like memory, regulatory, central memory and naive CD4+ cells were sorted via CD45RO/CCR7/CD25/CD127/CD95/CD27. This clone showed up just a few times. No antigen is known for it. Unmatched junction bases numbered 10, after V lost 2 bases and J lost 11 bases. Germline V gene lookup returns CDR1 MDHEN and CDR2 SYDVKM. This CDR3 is built from 15 residues.

Sequenced: central memory CD4+ T cells from blood. The chain has TRBV28 and TRBJ1-5; 9 bases are a match to TRBD1. The TCR originated in a man aged 30-40 years in good health. As DNA, the CDR3 is TGTGCCAGCAGTTTACCTGGACAGGGGACCCTCACCCAGCATTTT. Its protein product is CASSLPGQGTLTQHF. The full variable domain, rest sourced from reference TRBV28 and TRBJ1-5, is DVKVTQSSRYLVKRTGEKVFLECVQDMDHENMFWYRQDPGLGLRLIYFSYDVKMKEKGDIPEGYSVSREKKERFSLILESASTNQTSMYLCASSLPGQGTLTQHFGDGTRLSIL.